The rows below give T cell receptor beta chains drawn from one sample of a study of Ad26.COV2.S vaccination and SARS-CoV-2 variants. Repertoires were generated with immunoSEQ multiplex PCR, while TCRdb's copy carries only in-frame clones and drops some. This table has about 680,000 clones, about 89% appearing once. The sample was peripheral blood, taken in a trial of Ad26.COV2.S vaccine versus placebo. These receptors were obtained from a person between 18 and 59 years old who received the Ad26.COV2.S COVID-19 vaccine or a placebo. Each CDR3 is given without its conserved first and last residue.

J	V	CDR3
TRBJ1-1	TRBV4-1	ASSQVGEGRAAF
TRBJ2-7	TRBV29-1	SAVLSSYEQY
TRBJ1-2	TRBV27	ASSSYPGQPNYGYT
TRBJ2-3	TRBV9	ASSEGPDTQY
TRBJ2-1	TRBV19	ASSMVAGYSYNEQF
TRBJ1-2	TRBV6-5	ARLAGGGARGYT
TRBJ2-1	TRBV18	ASSPEGNNEQF
TRBJ2-7	TRBV9	ASSVGVGQGYEQY
TRBJ1-1	TRBV5-6	ASSLHRGENTEAF
TRBJ2-5	TRBV5-1	ASGDPGETQY
TRBJ2-1	TRBV5-1	ASSRDYPGEQF
TRBJ1-3	TRBV5-1	ASSLVQGGNTIY
TRBJ2-7	TRBV18	ASSPQVDYEQY
TRBJ2-7	TRBV3-1/TRBV3-2	ASSQDLGGGLAGGVDEQY
TRBJ2-2	TRBV19	ASTRGQTTGELF
TRBJ1-2	TRBV7-9	ASSTGDSGGYT
TRBJ2-6	TRBV7-3	ASSPQAGTGANVLT
TRBJ2-1	TRBV27	ASSLFSTTSGGLYNEQF
TRBJ2-7	TRBV18	ASSPQGTGAYEQY
TRBJ1-1	TRBV7-6	ASSLELPGRLATEAF
TRBJ1-5	TRBV7-9	ASSADRGGNQPQH
TRBJ2-6	TRBV6-4	ASRDSGANVLT
TRBJ1-3	TRBV7-9	ASSRGTSGNTIY
TRBJ2-7	TRBV12-5	ASAGGAFYEQY
TRBJ1-5	TRBV19	ASSIRLYSNQPQH
TRBJ1-5	TRBV19	ASSPFWVSREDNQPQH